Listed below are T cell receptor beta chains from one sample, sequenced in a study of blood T cells in healthy people across ages. TCRdb ran MiXCR on the 5' RACE reads and lists one entry per CDR3 protein. The repertoire holds around 1,000,000 distinct CDR3 sequences, with 35% to 40% as singletons. Sequenced: blood. These TCRs come from a man younger than 30 in good health. The CDR3 runs from the conserved cysteine through the conserved F or W. Each record gives: J gene, V gene, D gene, clone size, CDR3 DNA, CDR3 protein. D genes are given only for firm matches. Size is omitted from some rows. Given values are once, few, many or a class for expanded clones.

J: TRBJ1-1; V: TRBV5-5; D: TRBD1; size: -; DNA: TGTGCCAGCAGCTTGAGCGTTTCAGGGGGCACTGAAGCTTTCTTT; CDR3: CASSLSVSGGTEAFF
J: TRBJ2-1; V: TRBV15; D: -; size: few; DNA: TGTGCCACCAGCCAATTCTACAATGAGCAGTTCTTC; CDR3: CATSQFYNEQFF
J: TRBJ2-3; V: TRBV7-9; D: TRBD1; size: many; DNA: TGTGCCAGCAGCCTCCGGACAGGGAAGAGCACAGATACGCAGTATTTT; CDR3: CASSLRTGKSTDTQYF
J: TRBJ1-1; V: TRBV12-3/TRBV12-4; D: -; size: few; DNA: TGTGCCAGCAGTACCGACAGGATGAACACTGAAGCTTTCTTT; CDR3: CASSTDRMNTEAFF
J: TRBJ1-5; V: TRBV20-1; D: -; size: few; DNA: TGCAGTGCTTCTTTAGGGCCTCAAAATCAGCCCCAGCATTTT; CDR3: CSASLGPQNQPQHF
J: TRBJ2-2; V: TRBV6-2/TRBV6-3; D: -; size: -; DNA: TGTGCCAGCAGTTACTCACTCGGGGTCTACGTCGGGGAGCTGTTTTTT; CDR3: CASSYSLGVYVGELFF
J: TRBJ2-7; V: TRBV19; D: TRBD1; size: -; DNA: TGTGCCAGTAGTATTTTGACAGGGATTCAGTACTTC; CDR3: CASSILTGIQYF
J: TRBJ1-2; V: TRBV20-1; D: TRBD1; size: -; DNA: TGCAGTGCTAGATGGACAGGGGATTATGGCTACACCTTC; CDR3: CSARWTGDYGYTF
J: TRBJ2-3; V: TRBV25-1; D: TRBD1; size: -; DNA: TGTGCCAGCAGTGCTTTGGGACAGGGCCTGGATACGCAGTATTTT; CDR3: CASSALGQGLDTQYF
J: TRBJ2-7; V: TRBV5-1; D: -; size: -; DNA: TGCGCCAGCAGCTTGGTTGGACAAAAGAGGAACGAGCAGTACTTC; CDR3: CASSLVGQKRNEQYF
J: TRBJ2-4; V: TRBV9; D: -; size: -; DNA: TGTGCCAGCAGCGTAGAGGAGGGAATGGTTCAGTACTTC; CDR3: CASSVEEGMVQYF
J: TRBJ1-1; V: TRBV6-2/TRBV6-3; D: -; size: -; DNA: TGTGCCAGCAGTTACGGACATTTGAACACTGAAGCTTTCTTT; CDR3: CASSYGHLNTEAFF
J: TRBJ1-1; V: TRBV5-6; D: -; size: few; DNA: TGTGCCAGCAGCGTCGGTCCTCCCCGGCGAGCTTTCTTT; CDR3: CASSVGPPRRAFF
J: TRBJ2-1; V: TRBV7-9; D: TRBD2; size: -; DNA: TGTGCCAGCAGATCAAAGCGGGGGGGCCTCAATGAGCAGTTCTTC; CDR3: CASRSKRGGLNEQFF
J: TRBJ2-1; V: TRBV5-1; D: -; size: -; DNA: TGCGCCAGCAGCCCTGCAGAGGGGAGCTCCTACAATGAGCAGTTCTTC; CDR3: CASSPAEGSSYNEQFF
J: TRBJ2-1; V: TRBV29-1; D: -; size: few; DNA: TGCAGCGTTGAAGGGGGGTCCGGGGGTGGTTTGAACAATGAGCAGTTCTTC; CDR3: CSVEGGSGGGLNNEQFF
J: TRBJ2-3; V: TRBV5-6; D: -; size: few; DNA: TGTGCCAGCAGCTTCCGTGTGGGCACAGATACGCAGTATTTT; CDR3: CASSFRVGTDTQYF
J: TRBJ1-6; V: TRBV5-6; D: -; size: -; DNA: TGTGCCAGCAGCACGAGCCTACAGGGAGATAATTCACCCCTCCACTTT; CDR3: CASSTSLQGDNSPLHF
J: TRBJ2-5; V: TRBV30; D: -; size: few; DNA: TGTGCCTGGAGTGTACCGGGGGCTCAAGAGACCCAGTACTTC; CDR3: CAWSVPGAQETQYF
J: TRBJ1-2; V: TRBV10-3; D: -; size: -; DNA: TGTGCCACGCACGGGGGCGGGCAGGACTATGGCTACACCTTC; CDR3: CATHGGGQDYGYTF
J: TRBJ2-7; V: TRBV20-1; D: TRBD2; size: -; DNA: TGCAGTGCTAAACCTCTAGCGGGGGACTCCTACGAGCAGTACTTC; CDR3: CSAKPLAGDSYEQYF
J: TRBJ1-5; V: TRBV24-1; D: -; size: few; DNA: TGTGCCACCAGTGACCGAACACGTACCAGCAATCAGCCCCAGCATTTT; CDR3: CATSDRTRTSNQPQHF
J: TRBJ2-3; V: TRBV2; D: TRBD2; size: -; DNA: TGTGCCAGCAGTCCCCCTAGCGGGGTTGATACGCAGTATTTT; CDR3: CASSPPSGVDTQYF
J: TRBJ1-3; V: TRBV6-5; D: -; size: -; DNA: TGTGCCAGCAGCTACCAAGGAGGAAACACCATATATTTT; CDR3: CASSYQGGNTIYF
J: TRBJ1-4; V: TRBV5-1; D: -; size: few; DNA: TGCGCCAGCAGGCAGGGGTCGTGGGTTTCAAATGAAAAACTGTTTTTT; CDR3: CASRQGSWVSNEKLFF
J: TRBJ2-7; V: TRBV5-6; D: -; size: -; DNA: TGTGCCAGCAGCTTGCGCAGGGTGTCCTACAATGAGCAGTACTTC; CDR3: CASSLRRVSYNEQYF
J: TRBJ2-3; V: TRBV6-1; D: TRBD2; size: -; DNA: TGTGCCAGCAGTGCGGGACTAGCGGGCCACACAGATACGCAGTATTTT; CDR3: CASSAGLAGHTDTQYF
J: TRBJ1-2; V: TRBV10-3; D: TRBD1; size: few; DNA: TGTGCCACCCAGGGGGAAGGGGGCTACACCTTC; CDR3: CATQGEGGYTF
J: TRBJ2-4; V: TRBV4-1; D: -; size: few; DNA: TGCGCCAGCAGCCAAGATATTTTCAGGGACTCATCCAAAAACATTCAGTACTTC; CDR3: CASSQDIFRDSSKNIQYF
J: TRBJ2-3; V: TRBV6-2/TRBV6-3; D: -; size: few; DNA: TGTGCCAGCAGTTACATCCAGGCCAGCACAGATACGCAGTATTTT; CDR3: CASSYIQASTDTQYF
J: TRBJ1-2; V: TRBV2; D: -; size: -; DNA: TGTGCCAGCAGTGAAGCAGCCGGACAGCCAATATTCTATGGCTACACCTTC; CDR3: CASSEAAGQPIFYGYTF
J: TRBJ2-1; V: TRBV11-2; D: -; size: few; DNA: TGTGCCAGCAGCTTAGATCAGAGGGTCCATGAGCAGTTCTTC; CDR3: CASSLDQRVHEQFF
J: TRBJ2-1; V: TRBV7-6; D: -; size: few; DNA: TGTGCCAGCAGCATTAGACGCCCTCGGAGCTCCTACAATGAGCAGTTCTTC; CDR3: CASSIRRPRSSYNEQFF
J: TRBJ1-5; V: TRBV12-3/TRBV12-4; D: -; size: -; DNA: TGTGCCAGCAGTTTTGGCCGCCTGACCCTTAGCAATCAGCCCCAGCATTTT; CDR3: CASSFGRLTLSNQPQHF
J: TRBJ2-3; V: TRBV20-1; D: TRBD1; size: -; DNA: TGCAGTGCTGGCTGGGACAGGGTCACAGATACGCAGTATTTT; CDR3: CSAGWDRVTDTQYF
J: TRBJ2-7; V: TRBV2; D: -; size: few; DNA: TGTGCCAGCACCAACCGGGGACCCGAGCAGTACTTC; CDR3: CASTNRGPEQYF
J: TRBJ1-3; V: TRBV10-3; D: -; size: -; DNA: TGTGCCATCAGTGAAGGGAGCACCACCAACACCATATATTTT; CDR3: CAISEGSTTNTIYF